These T cell receptor beta chains were read from a single sample in a study of OX40 agonist ivuxolimab in advanced cancers. Profiled with immunoSEQ multiplex PCR; TCRdb holds only in-frame clones, not every one. The sample holds about 35,000 clones, less than 90% seen once. Sequencing used CD4+ or CD8+ T cells sorted from blood, obtained in a trial of the OX40 agonist ivuxolimab. Source of these receptors: an adult with an advanced solid tumor such as melanoma, head and neck, liver or kidney cancer. The CDR3 runs from the conserved cysteine through the conserved F or W. Fields, in order: D gene, CDR3 length, J gene, clone size, V gene, CDR3 protein, CDR3 DNA. A D gene is named only where the DNA matches it firmly. The size of a clone is reported for some rows only, either as once, few or many, or as a class for expanded clones.

>NA|13|TRBJ1-1|NA|TRBV28
CASRITGGTEAFF
TGTGCCAGCAGAATCACCGGGGGGACTGAAGCTTTCTTT
>NA|13|TRBJ2-7|NA|TRBV11-3
CASSFTQGLEQYF
TGTGCCAGCAGCTTTACACAGGGTCTGGAGCAGTACTTC
>NA|13|TRBJ1-1|NA|TRBV2
CASSEEGNTEAFF
TGTGCCAGCAGTGAGGAGGGTAACACTGAAGCTTTCTTT
>NA|11|TRBJ2-5|NA|TRBV29-1
CSAKFKETQYF
TGCAGCGCCAAGTTCAAAGAGACCCAGTACTTC
>TRBD1|17|TRBJ1-4|few|TRBV7-9
CASSSMGQGTTNEKLFF
TGTGCCAGCAGCTCCATGGGACAGGGCACAACTAATGAAAAACTGTTTTTT
>NA|15|TRBJ1-1|NA|TRBV4-1
CASSHPGRMNTEAFF
TGCGCCAGCAGCCACCCGGGACGGATGAACACTGAAGCTTTCTTT
>TRBD2|14|TRBJ2-5|NA|TRBV2
CASGWGGTQETQYF
TGTGCCAGCGGATGGGGAGGGACCCAAGAGACCCAGTACTTC
>TRBD1|14|TRBJ2-7|NA|TRBV4-1
CASSRYDRDDEQYF
TGCGCCAGCAGCCGATATGACAGGGACGACGAGCAGTACTTC
>NA|14|TRBJ2-3|NA|TRBV5-1
CASSLGGDTDTQYF
TGCGCCAGCAGCTTAGGGGGGGACACAGATACGCAGTATTTT
>NA|16|TRBJ2-2|few|TRBV28
CASSIRGGRNTGELFF
TGTGCCAGCAGTATTAGAGGTGGACGTAACACCGGGGAGCTGTTTTTT
>TRBD2|18|TRBJ2-2|NA|TRBV5-1
CASSSPTGLAGNTGELFF
TGCGCCAGCAGCTCTCCGACGGGACTAGCGGGAAACACCGGGGAGCTGTTTTTT
>NA|10|TRBJ1-4|few|TRBV6-6
CASSYDKLFF
TGTGCCAGCAGTTACGATAAACTGTTTTTT
>TRBD1|14|TRBJ2-7|NA|TRBV5-4
CASSLRQGAYEQYF
TGTGCCAGCAGCTTGAGACAGGGGGCGTACGAGCAGTACTTC
>TRBD2|14|TRBJ2-7|NA|TRBV27
CASSSKLASYEQYF
TGTGCCAGCAGTTCCAAACTAGCGTCCTACGAGCAGTACTTC
>NA|15|TRBJ1-3|NA|TRBV19
CATKGWGLSGNTIYF
TGTGCCACCAAGGGTTGGGGATTATCTGGAAACACCATATATTTT
>NA|15|TRBJ2-1|NA|TRBV5-3
CARSPDPCSYNEQFF
TGTGCCAGAAGCCCCGACCCATGCTCCTACAATGAGCAGTTCTTC
>TRBD2|16|TRBJ2-3|NA|TRBV7-6
CASSSGLAGVTDTQYF
TGTGCCAGCAGCTCCGGACTAGCGGGGGTAACGGATACGCAGTATTTT
>TRBD2|15|TRBJ2-1|once|TRBV19
CASSIRLAVYNEQFF
TGTGCCAGTAGTATAAGACTAGCGGTCTACAATGAGCAGTTCTTC
>NA|15|TRBJ2-3|NA|TRBV12-5
CASGPSVGGTDTQYF
TGTGCTAGTGGTCCCTCCGTGGGGGGCACAGATACGCAGTATTTT
>TRBD1|12|TRBJ2-1|NA|TRBV29-1
CSADRDYNEQFF
TGCAGCGCAGACAGGGACTACAATGAGCAGTTCTTC
>NA|13|TRBJ1-1|NA|TRBV2
CASRGERNTEAFF
TGTGCCAGCAGGGGCGAGCGGAACACTGAAGCTTTCTTT
>TRBD1|17|TRBJ1-2|NA|TRBV15
CATSRDRTGNSLAVYTF
TGTGCCACCAGCAGAGATCGGACAGGGAATAGTCTAGCGGTCTACACCTTC
>TRBD1|15|TRBJ1-1|NA|TRBV5-1
CASSATGGWGTEAFF
TGCGCCAGCAGCGCAACAGGGGGCTGGGGCACTGAAGCTTTCTTT
>NA|15|TRBJ2-1|NA|TRBV9
CASSVGRLSYNEQFF
TGTGCCAGCAGCGTAGGGCGGCTATCCTACAATGAGCAGTTCTTC
>NA|15|TRBJ1-1|NA|TRBV7-8
CASSLAGTANTEAFF
TGTGCCAGCAGCTTAGCGGGGACCGCTAACACTGAAGCTTTCTTT
>NA|15|TRBJ2-1|few|TRBV11-3
CASSPGTTSYNEQFF
TGTGCCAGCAGCCCCGGGACAACTTCCTACAATGAGCAGTTCTTC
>TRBD1|15|TRBJ1-4|NA|TRBV7-9
CASSRGQGVWEKLFF
TGTGCCAGCAGCCGGGGACAGGGGGTTTGGGAAAAACTGTTTTTT
>NA|14|TRBJ1-2|NA|TRBV7-2
CASSLPPRAYGYTF
TGTGCCAGCAGCTTACCCCCCAGGGCTTATGGCTACACCTTC
>NA|16|TRBJ2-3|NA|TRBV9
CASSVTVAWGTDTQYF
TGTGCCAGCAGCGTAACAGTCGCATGGGGCACAGATACGCAGTATTTT
>NA|13|TRBJ1-5|NA|TRBV19
CASAYRDNQPQHF
TGTGCCAGTGCTTACAGGGACAATCAGCCCCAGCATTTT
>NA|17|TRBJ1-5|NA|TRBV7-8
CASSLAAGQLSNQPQHF
TGTGCCAGCAGCTTAGCGGCAGGGCAACTGAGCAATCAGCCCCAGCATTTT
>NA|15|TRBJ2-1|NA|TRBV14
CASSQDVSLFNEQFF
TGTGCCAGCAGCCAAGATGTCAGTTTATTCAATGAGCAGTTCTTC
>NA|14|TRBJ2-7|NA|TRBV9
CASSAVRGGGEQYF
TGTGCCAGCAGCGCGGTCAGGGGCGGGGGCGAGCAGTACTTC
>TRBD1|13|TRBJ2-2|NA|TRBV18
CASSPGQVGELFF
TGTGCCAGCTCGCCGGGACAGGTCGGGGAGCTGTTTTTT
>NA|13|TRBJ2-5|NA|TRBV5-6
CASSLGRAETQYF
TGTGCCAGCAGCTTGGGACGGGCAGAGACCCAGTACTTC
>NA|15|TRBJ1-2|NA|TRBV7-6
CASSPGTTTASGYTF
TGTGCCAGCAGCCCCGGTACGACCACCGCGAGTGGCTACACCTTC
>NA|15|TRBJ1-2|few|TRBV4-1
CASSLLQGGNYGYTF
TGCGCCAGCAGCCTCCTCCAAGGAGGGAACTATGGCTACACCTTC
>TRBD1|15|TRBJ2-2|NA|TRBV7-6
CATSYDTGEAGELFF
TGTGCCACCTCCTACGATACAGGGGAAGCCGGGGAGCTGTTTTTT
>NA|15|TRBJ2-3|NA|TRBV5-1
CASSFRLPSTDTQYF
TGCGCCAGCAGCTTCCGGCTCCCTAGCACAGATACGCAGTATTTT
>NA|16|TRBJ1-6|NA|TRBV7-8
CASSQGRSSYNSPLHF
TGTGCCAGCAGTCAAGGAAGAAGCTCCTATAATTCACCCCTCCACTTT
>NA|17|TRBJ1-5|once|TRBV4-1
CASSQDWATGSAQPQHF
TGCGCCAGCAGCCAAGATTGGGCAACAGGGAGTGCTCAGCCCCAGCATTTT
>TRBD1|16|TRBJ2-1|NA|TRBV7-9
CASSLAEGGAYNEQFF
TGTGCCAGCAGCTTAGCGGAAGGGGGCGCCTACAATGAGCAGTTCTTC
>TRBD1|15|TRBJ1-4|once|TRBV2
CASSGDRWTNEKLFF
TGTGCCAGCAGTGGGGACAGATGGACTAATGAAAAACTGTTTTTT
>TRBD2|18|TRBJ2-1|once|TRBV15
CATSRDGIAGGPGDEQFF
TGTGCCACCAGCAGAGATGGAATAGCGGGAGGGCCAGGGGATGAGCAGTTCTTC
>TRBD1|15|TRBJ1-1|NA|TRBV6-5
CASRPGQGMNTEAFF
TGTGCCAGCAGGCCGGGACAGGGGATGAACACTGAAGCTTTCTTT
>NA|16|TRBJ2-1|few|TRBV4-1
CASSPKAVFSYNEQFF
TGCGCCAGCAGCCCAAAAGCAGTGTTTTCCTACAATGAGCAGTTCTTC
>NA|11|TRBJ2-5|once|TRBV7-9
CASSFQETQYF
TGTGCCAGCAGCTTCCAAGAGACCCAGTACTTC
>NA|13|TRBJ2-7|NA|TRBV19
CASSIGSSYEQYF
TGTGCCAGTAGTATCGGAAGCTCCTACGAGCAGTACTTC
>NA|14|TRBJ1-1|NA|TRBV6-5
CASSFGRGRTEAFF
TGTGCCAGCAGTTTTGGAAGGGGTAGAACTGAAGCTTTCTTT
>NA|15|TRBJ2-1|NA|TRBV19
CASSSVGAPWDEQFF
TGTGCCAGTAGTTCGGTGGGGGCCCCATGGGATGAGCAGTTCTTC
>NA|13|TRBJ1-1|NA|TRBV7-2
CASSAQGSDEAFF
TGTGCCAGCAGCGCCCAGGGGAGTGATGAAGCTTTCTTT